Sequencing of this TCR beta chain was carried out in a study of cytomegalovirus exposure and HLA in healthy donors. Across the whole study: The Caucasian-associated ancestry cluster held 65% to 85% of roughly 370 genotyped donors. Notes on the study in general: Association of around 17,000 TCR beta sequences with HLA alleles was found at 0.05 false discovery rate in a later analysis. Association of a missense DCLRE1C variant with TCR beta V- and J-gene trimming was reported in a later analysis.

A remark on this clone: No antigen is known for it.

Germline lookup yields CDR1 LNHDA and CDR2 SQIVND (reference sequence). The CDR3 contains 15 residues. The V segment lost 6 bases and the J segment 0 bases; nucleotides outside the gene matches: 2. The PCR had 60 Vbeta and 13 Jbeta primers. Method: immunoSEQ multiplex PCR; TCRdb's copy keeps in-frame clones and lacks some. The sample lists some 110,000 clones, 60% to 80% occurring once. This clonotype originated in a female donor in good health and CMV-seronegative. Sequenced: PBMCs. The rearrangement joins TRBV19 to TRBJ2-1; TRBD2 matches 10 bases. The chain's CDR3 is CASRGLASSYNEQFF. The CDR3 bases are TGTGCCAGTAGGGGACTAGCGAGCTCCTACAATGAGCAGTTCTTC.